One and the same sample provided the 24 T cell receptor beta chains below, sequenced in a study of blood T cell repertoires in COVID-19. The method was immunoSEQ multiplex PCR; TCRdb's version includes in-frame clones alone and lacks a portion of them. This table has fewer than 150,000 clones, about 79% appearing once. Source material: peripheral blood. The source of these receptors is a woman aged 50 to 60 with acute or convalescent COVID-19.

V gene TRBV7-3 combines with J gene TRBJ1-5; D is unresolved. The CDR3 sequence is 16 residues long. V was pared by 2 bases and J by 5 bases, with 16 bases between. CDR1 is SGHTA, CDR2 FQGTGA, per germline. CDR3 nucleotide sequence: TGTGCCAGCAGCTTAGCCGTGCGGTCCGACCATCAGCCCCAGCATTTT. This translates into CASSLAVRSDHQPQHF. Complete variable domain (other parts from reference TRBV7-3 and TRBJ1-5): GAGVSQTPSNKVTEKGKYVELRCDPISGHTALYWYRQSLGQGPEFLIYFQGTGAADDSGLPNDRFFAVRPEGSVSTLKIQRTERGDSAVYLCASSLAVRSDHQPQHFGDGTRLSIL.

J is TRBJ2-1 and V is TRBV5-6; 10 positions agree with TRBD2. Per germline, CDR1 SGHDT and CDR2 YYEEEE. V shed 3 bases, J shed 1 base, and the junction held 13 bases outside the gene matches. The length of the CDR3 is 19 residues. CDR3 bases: TGTGCCAGCAGCTGGAGGACTAGCGGAAACTTATTTTCCTACAATGAGCAGTTCTTC. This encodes CASSWRTSGNLFSYNEQFF.

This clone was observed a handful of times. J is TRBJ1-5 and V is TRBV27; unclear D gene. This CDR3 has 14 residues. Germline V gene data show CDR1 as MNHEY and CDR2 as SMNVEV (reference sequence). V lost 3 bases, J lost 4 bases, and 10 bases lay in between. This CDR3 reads CASSFTSGNQPQHF. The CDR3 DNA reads TGTGCCAGCAGTTTCACCTCAGGAAATCAGCCCCAGCATTTT.

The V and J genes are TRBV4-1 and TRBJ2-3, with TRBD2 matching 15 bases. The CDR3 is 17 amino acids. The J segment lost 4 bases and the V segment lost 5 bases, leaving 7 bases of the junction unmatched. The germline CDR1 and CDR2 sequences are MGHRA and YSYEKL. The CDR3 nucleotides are TGCGCCAGCAGCACCCGGACTAGCGGGGGGGCCTCAGATACGCAGTATTTT. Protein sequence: CASSTRTSGGASDTQYF.

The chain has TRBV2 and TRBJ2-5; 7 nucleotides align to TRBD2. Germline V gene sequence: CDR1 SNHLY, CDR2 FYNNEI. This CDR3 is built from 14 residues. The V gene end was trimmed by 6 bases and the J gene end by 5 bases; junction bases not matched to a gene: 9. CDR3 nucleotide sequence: TGTGCCAGCAGAGGCGGGGGATGGGGGGAGACCCAGTACTTC. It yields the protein CASRGGGWGETQYF. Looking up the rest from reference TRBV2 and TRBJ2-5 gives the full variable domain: EPEVTQTPSHQVTQMGQEVILRCVPISNHLYFYWYRQILGQKVEFLVSFYNNEISEKSEIFDDQFSVERPDGSNFTLKIRSTKLEDSAMYFCASRGGGWGETQYFGPGTRLLVL.

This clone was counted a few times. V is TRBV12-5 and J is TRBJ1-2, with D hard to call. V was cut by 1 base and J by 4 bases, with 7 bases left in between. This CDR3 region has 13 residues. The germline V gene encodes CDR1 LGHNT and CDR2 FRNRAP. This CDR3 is CASGLGEGYGYTF. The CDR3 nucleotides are TGTGCTAGTGGTTTGGGCGAGGGCTATGGCTACACCTTC.

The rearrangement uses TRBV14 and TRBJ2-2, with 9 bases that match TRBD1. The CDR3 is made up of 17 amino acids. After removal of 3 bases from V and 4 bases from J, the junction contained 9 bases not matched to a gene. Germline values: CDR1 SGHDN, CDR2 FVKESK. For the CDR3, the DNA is TGTGCCAGCAGCCACTACGGGACAGGGAAGGGCACCGGGGAGCTGTTTTTT. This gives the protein CASSHYGTGKGTGELFF.

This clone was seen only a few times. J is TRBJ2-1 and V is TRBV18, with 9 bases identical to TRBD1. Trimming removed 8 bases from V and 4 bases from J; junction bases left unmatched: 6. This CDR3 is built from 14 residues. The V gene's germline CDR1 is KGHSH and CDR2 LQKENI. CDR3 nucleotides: TGTGCCAGCCACGCGGGACAGGGTTACAATGAGCAGTTCTTC. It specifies CASHAGQGYNEQFF.

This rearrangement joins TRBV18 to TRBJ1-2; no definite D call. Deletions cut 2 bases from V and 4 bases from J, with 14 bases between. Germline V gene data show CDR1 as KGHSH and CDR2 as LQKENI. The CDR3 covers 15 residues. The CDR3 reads CASSPSGDPVYGYTF. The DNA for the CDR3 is TGTGCCAGCTCACCATCCGGTGATCCTGTCTATGGCTACACCTTC.

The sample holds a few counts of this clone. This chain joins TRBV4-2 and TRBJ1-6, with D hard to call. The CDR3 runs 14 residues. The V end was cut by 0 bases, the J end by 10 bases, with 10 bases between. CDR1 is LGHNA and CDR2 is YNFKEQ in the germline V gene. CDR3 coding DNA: TGTGCCAGCAGCCAAGAGTTGGGAGGCTCACCCCTCCACTTT. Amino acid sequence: CASSQELGGSPLHF.

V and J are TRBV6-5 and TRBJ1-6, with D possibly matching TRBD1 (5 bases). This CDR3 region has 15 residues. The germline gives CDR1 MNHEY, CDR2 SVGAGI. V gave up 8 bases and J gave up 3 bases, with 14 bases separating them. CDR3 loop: CASGMQGGYNSPLHF. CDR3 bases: TGTGCCAGCGGAATGCAGGGTGGCTATAATTCACCCCTCCACTTT.

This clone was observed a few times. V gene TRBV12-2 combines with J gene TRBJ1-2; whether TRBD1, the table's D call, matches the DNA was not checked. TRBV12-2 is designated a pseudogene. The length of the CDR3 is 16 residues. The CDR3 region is CASRLKMHSPNYGYTF. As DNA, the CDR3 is TGTGCAAGTCGCTTAAAGATGCACAGTCCCAACTATGGCTACACCTTC.

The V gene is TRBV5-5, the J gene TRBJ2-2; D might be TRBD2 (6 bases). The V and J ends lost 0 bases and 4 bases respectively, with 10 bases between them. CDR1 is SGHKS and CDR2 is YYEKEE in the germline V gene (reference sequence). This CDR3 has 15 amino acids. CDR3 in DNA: TGTGCCAGCAGCTTGGTTCGGGGGAGCACCGGGGAGCTGTTTTTT. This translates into CASSLVRGSTGELFF.

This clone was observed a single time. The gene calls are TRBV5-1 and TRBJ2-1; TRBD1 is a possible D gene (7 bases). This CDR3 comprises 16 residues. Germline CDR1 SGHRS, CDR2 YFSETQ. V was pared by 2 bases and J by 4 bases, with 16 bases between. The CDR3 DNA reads TGCGCCAGCAGCTTCGCTGAGGGGGCGGGGTACAATGAGCAGTTCTTC. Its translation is CASSFAEGAGYNEQFF. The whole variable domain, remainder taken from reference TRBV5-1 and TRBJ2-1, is KAGVTQTPRYLIKTRGQQVTLSCSPISGHRSVSWYQQTPGQGLQFLFEYFSETQRNKGNFPGRFSGRQFSNSRSEMNVSTLELGDSALYLCASSFAEGAGYNEQFFGPGTRLTVL.

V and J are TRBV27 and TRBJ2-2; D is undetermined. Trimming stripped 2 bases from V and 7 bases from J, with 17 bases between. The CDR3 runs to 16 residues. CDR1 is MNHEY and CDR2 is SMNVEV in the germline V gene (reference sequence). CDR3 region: CASSLSYLQVGGELFF. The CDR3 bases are TGTGCCAGCAGTTTAAGTTATCTGCAGGTTGGCGGGGAGCTGTTTTTT.

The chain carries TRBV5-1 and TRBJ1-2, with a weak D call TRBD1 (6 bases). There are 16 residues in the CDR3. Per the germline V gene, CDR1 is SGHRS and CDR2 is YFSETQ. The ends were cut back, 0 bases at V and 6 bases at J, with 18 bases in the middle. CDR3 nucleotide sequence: TGCGCCAGCAGCTTGGGGGCCGTCAGGGGAGGGGATGGCTACACCTTC. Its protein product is CASSLGAVRGGDGYTF.

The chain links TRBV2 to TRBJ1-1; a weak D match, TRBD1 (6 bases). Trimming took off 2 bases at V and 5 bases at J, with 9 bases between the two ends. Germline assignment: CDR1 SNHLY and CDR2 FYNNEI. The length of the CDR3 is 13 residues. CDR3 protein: CASSERGRTEAFF. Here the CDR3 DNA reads TGTGCCAGCAGTGAAAGGGGGAGAACTGAAGCTTTCTTT. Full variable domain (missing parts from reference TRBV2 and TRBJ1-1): EPEVTQTPSHQVTQMGQEVILRCVPISNHLYFYWYRQILGQKVEFLVSFYNNEISEKSEIFDDQFSVERPDGSNFTLKIRSTKLEDSAMYFCASSERGRTEAFFGQGTRLTVV.

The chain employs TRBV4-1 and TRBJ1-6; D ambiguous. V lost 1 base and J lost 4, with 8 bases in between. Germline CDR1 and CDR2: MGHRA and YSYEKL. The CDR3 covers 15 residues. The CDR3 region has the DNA TGCGCCAGCAGCCAAGTGTCCCCTTATAATTCACCCCTCCACTTT. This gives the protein CASSQVSPYNSPLHF.

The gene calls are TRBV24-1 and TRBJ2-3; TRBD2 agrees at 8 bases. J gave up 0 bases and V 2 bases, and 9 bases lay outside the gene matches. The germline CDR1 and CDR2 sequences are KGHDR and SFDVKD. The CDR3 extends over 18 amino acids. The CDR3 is CATSDSGTRFASTDTQYF. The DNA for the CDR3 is TGTGCCACCAGTGATTCGGGGACTAGGTTCGCGAGCACAGATACGCAGTATTTT.

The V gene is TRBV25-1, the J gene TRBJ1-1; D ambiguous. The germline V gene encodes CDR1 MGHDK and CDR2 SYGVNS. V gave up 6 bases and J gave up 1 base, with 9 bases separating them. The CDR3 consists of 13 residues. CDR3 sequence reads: CASRSTENTEAFF. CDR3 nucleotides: TGTGCCAGCAGGTCAACAGAGAACACTGAAGCTTTCTTT.

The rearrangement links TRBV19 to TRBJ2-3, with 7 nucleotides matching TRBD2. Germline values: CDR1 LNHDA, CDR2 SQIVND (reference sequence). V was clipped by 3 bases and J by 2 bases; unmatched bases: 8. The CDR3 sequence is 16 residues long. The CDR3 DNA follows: TGTGCCAGTAGTATGCTGCCGGGGGGTTACACAGATACGCAGTATTTT. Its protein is CASSMLPGGYTDTQYF.

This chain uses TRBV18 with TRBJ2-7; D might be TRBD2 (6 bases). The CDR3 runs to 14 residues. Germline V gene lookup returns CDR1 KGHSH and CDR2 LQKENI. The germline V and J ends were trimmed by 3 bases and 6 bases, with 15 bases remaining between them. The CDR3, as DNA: TGTGCCAGCTCACCCCTTAGCGGAGCAGGCGAGCAGTACTTC. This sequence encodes CASSPLSGAGEQYF.

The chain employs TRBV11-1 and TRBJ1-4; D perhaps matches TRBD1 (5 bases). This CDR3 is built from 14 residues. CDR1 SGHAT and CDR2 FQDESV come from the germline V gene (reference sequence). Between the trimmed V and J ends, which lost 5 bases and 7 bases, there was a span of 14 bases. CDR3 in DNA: TGTGCCAGCAGCCCTCCGGGGGAGGGTGAAAAACTGTTTTTT. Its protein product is CASSPPGEGEKLFF.

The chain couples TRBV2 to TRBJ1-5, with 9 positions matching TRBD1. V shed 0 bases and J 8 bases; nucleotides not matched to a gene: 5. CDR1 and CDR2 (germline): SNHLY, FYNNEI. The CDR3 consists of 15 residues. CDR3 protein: CASSEARRTGEPQHF. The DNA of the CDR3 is TGTGCCAGCAGTGAAGCGAGAAGGACAGGGGAGCCCCAGCATTTT.